These T cell receptor beta chains were read from a single sample in a study of blood T cell repertoires in COVID-19. The repertoire was sequenced with immunoSEQ multiplex PCR; TCRdb's copy has only in-frame clones and lacks some. The sample has 180,000 or so clones; roughly nine tenths are singletons. Material for sequencing was peripheral blood. These TCRs come from a man between 18 and 35 years old with acute or convalescent COVID-19. The CDR3 runs from the conserved cysteine through the conserved F or W. A D gene is named only where the DNA matches it firmly. The size field is filled for only some rows; it gives once, few, many or a size class.

DNA	CDR3	V	size	length	J	D
TGCAGCGTTGCCAGGGGGCAAGGAAACACCATATATTTT	CSVARGQGNTIYF	TRBV29-1	.	13	TRBJ1-3	TRBD1
TGTGCCAGCAGCCAGCGCATGCGGGGGCCGAGGAATGGCTACACCTTC	CASSQRMRGPRNGYTF	TRBV3-1/TRBV3-2	.	16	TRBJ1-2	.
TGTGCCAGCAGCCCCGAGGGACAGAACACCGGGGAGCTGTTTTTT	CASSPEGQNTGELFF	TRBV7-8	few	15	TRBJ2-2	.
TGCAGCGCCGTAGGCGGCTCCTACAATGAGCAGTTCTTC	CSAVGGSYNEQFF	TRBV29-1	.	13	TRBJ2-1	.
TGTGCCAGCTCACCGGACAGGGGGCGTACTAACTATGGCTACACCTTC	CASSPDRGRTNYGYTF	TRBV18	.	16	TRBJ1-2	TRBD1
TGTGCCAGCAGCTTAGTCGGCAGGGATGGTAATGAAAAACTGTTTTTT	CASSLVGRDGNEKLFF	TRBV7-9	.	16	TRBJ1-4	.
TGTGCCAGCAGCTTGGCCTCCAATGAGCAGTTCTTC	CASSLASNEQFF	TRBV5-5	.	12	TRBJ2-1	.
TGTGCCAGCAGTGCGCGGGTCTCCGGGACAACCCTCGGTACCGGGGAGCTGTTTTTT	CASSARVSGTTLGTGELFF	TRBV6-1	.	19	TRBJ2-2	.
TGTGCCAGCAGTCCAGGACTAGCTCTCTACAATGAGCAGTTCTTC	CASSPGLALYNEQFF	TRBV5-6	.	15	TRBJ2-1	TRBD2
TGTGCCAGCAGCTTAGCGCTCGGGGGGTTAACAGATACGCAGTATTTT	CASSLALGGLTDTQYF	TRBV7-2	.	16	TRBJ2-3	TRBD2
TGTGCCAGCAGCCATATCAGGGTAGAGGAAGCTTTCTTT	CASSHIRVEEAFF	TRBV6-6	.	13	TRBJ1-1	.
TGTGCCAGCAGTGAAGATCTTAACAGCTATAGCAATCAGCCCCAGCATTTT	CASSEDLNSYSNQPQHF	TRBV6-1	.	17	TRBJ1-5	.
TGTGCCAGCTCACAGGACAGCTCTGGAAACACCATATATTTT	CASSQDSSGNTIYF	TRBV18	.	14	TRBJ1-3	.
TGTGCCTGGAGTCGAACAGGTCTGGGTCGGACTAATGAAAAACTGTTTTTT	CAWSRTGLGRTNEKLFF	TRBV30	many	17	TRBJ1-4	.
TGTGCCAGCAGACCGACAGGTCATCAGCCCCAGCATTTT	CASRPTGHQPQHF	TRBV12-3/TRBV12-4	.	13	TRBJ1-5	.
TGCAGTGCTAGTAGGACAGGGAACGTATACGAGCAGTACTTC	CSASRTGNVYEQYF	TRBV20-1	.	14	TRBJ2-7	TRBD1
TGCGCCAGCAGCGCTACTAGCGGAGTAAACACCGGGGAGCTGTTTTTT	CASSATSGVNTGELFF	TRBV5-1	.	16	TRBJ2-2	TRBD2
TGTGCCAGTAGGGTAACAGGTAGCTCCTACAATGAGCAGTTCTTC	CASRVTGSSYNEQFF	TRBV19	.	15	TRBJ2-1	.
TGTGCCAGTACCCCGGATGGCCGTGGGGGACAGGGCTACAATGAGCAGTTCTTC	CASTPDGRGGQGYNEQFF	TRBV19	.	18	TRBJ2-1	TRBD1
TGTGCCAGCAGCTTAGCGGGGGGGACAGATACGCAGTATTTT	CASSLAGGTDTQYF	TRBV7-8	.	14	TRBJ2-3	TRBD2
TGTGCCAGCAGCTTATTTCGGACTAGCGGTAGTACAGATACGCAGTATTTT	CASSLFRTSGSTDTQYF	TRBV7-9	.	17	TRBJ2-3	TRBD2
TGTGCCAGCAGCTTGCGACTAGACAATGAGCAGTTCTTC	CASSLRLDNEQFF	TRBV3-1/TRBV3-2	.	13	TRBJ2-1	.
TGTGCCAGCAGCCCCAAATTAGGGGGACAGGCAGTCTCTAGTGGCTACACCTTC	CASSPKLGGQAVSSGYTF	TRBV7-8	.	18	TRBJ1-2	TRBD1
TGTGCCAGCAGCCCTCGGACTAGCGGGGGTCACGGAGGAGATACGCAGTATTTT	CASSPRTSGGHGGDTQYF	TRBV7-8	few	18	TRBJ2-3	TRBD2
TGTGCCAGCAGCCAAGGCAACACGTACCAAGAGACCCAGTACTTC	CASSQGNTYQETQYF	TRBV3-1/TRBV3-2	.	15	TRBJ2-5	.
TGTGCCAGCAGCTCAAGACAGCCCGCTAACTATGGCTACACCTTC	CASSSRQPANYGYTF	TRBV6-6	.	15	TRBJ1-2	.